This paragraph covers one T cell receptor beta chain sequence. The record originates from a study of blood T cell repertoires in COVID-19. Study overall: From the United States, Italy and Spain came samples of acute and convalescent COVID-19. Sample material is recorded as cDNA or gDNA derived from T cells, B-cell-depleted T cells, or PBMCs.

Trimming removed 7 bases from V and 2 bases from J; junction bases left unmatched: 24. CDR1 and CDR2 from the germline V gene are SEHNR and FQNEAQ (reference sequence). This CDR3 region has 21 residues. Per the authors' pipeline: Quantification of nucleated cells was approximated via reference gene primer amplification. This table comes from immunoSEQ multiplex PCR, and its TCRdb copy is limited to in-frame clones, with some not included. V and J calls and clone size are given by that table; D and trimming were obtained from the DNA. This table has over 65,000 clones, 80% to 95% appearing once. V gene TRBV7-9 combines with J gene TRBJ2-3; 10 positions match TRBD2. Source material: peripheral blood. This TCR came from a human donor in a cohort sampled during active COVID-19. CDR3: CASTPQRGRESSGGLTDTQYF. CDR3 sequence (DNA): TGTGCCAGCACCCCCCAGAGGGGGCGGGAGTCTAGCGGGGGCCTCACAGATACGCAGTATTTT.